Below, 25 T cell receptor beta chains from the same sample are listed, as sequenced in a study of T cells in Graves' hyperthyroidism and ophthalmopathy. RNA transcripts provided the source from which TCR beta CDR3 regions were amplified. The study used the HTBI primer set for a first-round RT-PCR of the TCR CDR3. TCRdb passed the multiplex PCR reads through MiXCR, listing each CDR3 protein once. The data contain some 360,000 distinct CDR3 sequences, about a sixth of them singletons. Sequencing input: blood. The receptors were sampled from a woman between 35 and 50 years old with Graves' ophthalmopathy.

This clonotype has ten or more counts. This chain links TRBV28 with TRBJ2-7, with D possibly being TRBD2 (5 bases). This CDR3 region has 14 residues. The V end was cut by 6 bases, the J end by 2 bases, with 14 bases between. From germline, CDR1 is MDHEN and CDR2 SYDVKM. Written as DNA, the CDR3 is TGTGCCAGCAGGCCGGGAACGGACCCCTACGAGCAGTACTTC. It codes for CASRPGTDPYEQYF. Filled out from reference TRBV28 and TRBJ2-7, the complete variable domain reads DVKVTQSSRYLVKRTGEKVFLECVQDMDHENMFWYRQDPGLGLRLIYFSYDVKMKEKGDIPEGYSVSREKKERFSLILESASTNQTSMYLCASRPGTDPYEQYFGPGTRLTVT.

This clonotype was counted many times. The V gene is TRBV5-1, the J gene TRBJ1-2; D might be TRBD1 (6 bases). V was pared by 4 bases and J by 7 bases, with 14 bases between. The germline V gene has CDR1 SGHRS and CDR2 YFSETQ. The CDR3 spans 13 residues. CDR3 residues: CASSPQGLVGYTF. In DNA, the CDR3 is TGCGCCAGCAGCCCACAGGGTCTGGTTGGCTACACCTTC.

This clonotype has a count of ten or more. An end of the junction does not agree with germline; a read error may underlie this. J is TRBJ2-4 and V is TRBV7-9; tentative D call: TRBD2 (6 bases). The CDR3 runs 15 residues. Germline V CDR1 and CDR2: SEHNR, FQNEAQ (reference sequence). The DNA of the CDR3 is TGTGCCAGCAGCTCAGCGGAACTAGCCAAAAACATCCAGTACTTC. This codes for CASSSAELAKNIQYF.

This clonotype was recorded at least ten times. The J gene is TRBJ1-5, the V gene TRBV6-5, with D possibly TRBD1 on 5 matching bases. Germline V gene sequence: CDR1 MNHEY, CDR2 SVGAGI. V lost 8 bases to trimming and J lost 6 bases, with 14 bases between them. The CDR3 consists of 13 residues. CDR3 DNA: TGTGCCAGCGCGCAGAATACAGGTCAGCCCCAGCATTTT. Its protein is CASAQNTGQPQHF.

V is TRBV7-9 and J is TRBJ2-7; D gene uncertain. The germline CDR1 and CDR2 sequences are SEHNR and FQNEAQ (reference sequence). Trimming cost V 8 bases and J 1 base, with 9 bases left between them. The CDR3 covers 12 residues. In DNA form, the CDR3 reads TGTGCCAGCCGCTCCGGATCCTACGAGCAGTACTTC. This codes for CASRSGSYEQYF.

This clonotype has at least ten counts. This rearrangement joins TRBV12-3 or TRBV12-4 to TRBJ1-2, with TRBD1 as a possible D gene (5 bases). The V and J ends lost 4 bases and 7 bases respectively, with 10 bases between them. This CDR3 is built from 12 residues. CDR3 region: CASSSPGRGYTF. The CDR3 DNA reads TGTGCCAGCAGTTCCCCGGGACGTGGCTACACCTTC.

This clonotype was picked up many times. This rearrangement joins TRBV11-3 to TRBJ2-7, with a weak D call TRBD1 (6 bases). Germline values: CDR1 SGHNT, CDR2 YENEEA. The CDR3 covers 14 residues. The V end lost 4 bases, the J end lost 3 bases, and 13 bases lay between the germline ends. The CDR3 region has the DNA TGTGCCAGCAGCTATTCGGGACACGGCTACGAGCAGTACTTC. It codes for CASSYSGHGYEQYF.

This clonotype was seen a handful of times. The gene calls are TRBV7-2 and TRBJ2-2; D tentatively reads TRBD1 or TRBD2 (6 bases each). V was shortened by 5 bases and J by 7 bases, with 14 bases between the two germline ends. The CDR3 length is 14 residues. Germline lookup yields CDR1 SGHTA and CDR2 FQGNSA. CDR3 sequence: CASSPRGRNGELFF. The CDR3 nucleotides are TGTGCCAGCAGCCCCCGGGGGCGGAACGGGGAGCTGTTTTTT. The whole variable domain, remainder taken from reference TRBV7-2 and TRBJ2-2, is GAGVSQSPSNKVTEKGKDVELRCDPISGHTALYWYRQSLGQGLEFLIYFQGNSAPDKSGLPSDRFSAERTGGSVSTLTIQRTQQEDSAVYLCASSPRGRNGELFFGEGSRLTVL.

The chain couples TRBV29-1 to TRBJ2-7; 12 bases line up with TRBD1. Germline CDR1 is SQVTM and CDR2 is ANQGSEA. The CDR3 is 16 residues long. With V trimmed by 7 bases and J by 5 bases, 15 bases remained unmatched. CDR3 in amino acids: CSAGDPGQGANDEQYF. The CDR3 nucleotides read TGCAGCGCCGGGGACCCGGGACAGGGGGCAAATGACGAGCAGTACTTC.

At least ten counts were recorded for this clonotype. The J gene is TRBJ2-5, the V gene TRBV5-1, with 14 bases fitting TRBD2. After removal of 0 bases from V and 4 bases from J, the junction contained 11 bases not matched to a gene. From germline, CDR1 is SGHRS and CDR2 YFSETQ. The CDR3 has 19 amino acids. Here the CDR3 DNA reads TGCGCCAGCAGCTTGGGGAGGGGACTAGCGGGAGTAACTCGAGAGACCCAGTACTTC. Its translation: CASSLGRGLAGVTRETQYF. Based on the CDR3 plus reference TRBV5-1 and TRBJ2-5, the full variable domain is KAGVTQTPRYLIKTRGQQVTLSCSPISGHRSVSWYQQTPGQGLQFLFEYFSETQRNKGNFPGRFSGRQFSNSRSEMNVSTLELGDSALYLCASSLGRGLAGVTRETQYFGPGTRLLVL.

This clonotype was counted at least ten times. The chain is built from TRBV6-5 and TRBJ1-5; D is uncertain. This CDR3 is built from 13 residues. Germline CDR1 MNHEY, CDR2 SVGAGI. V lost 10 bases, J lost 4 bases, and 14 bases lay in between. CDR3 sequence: CATADTINQPQHF. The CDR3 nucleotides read TGTGCCACCGCTGACACGATTAATCAGCCCCAGCATTTT.

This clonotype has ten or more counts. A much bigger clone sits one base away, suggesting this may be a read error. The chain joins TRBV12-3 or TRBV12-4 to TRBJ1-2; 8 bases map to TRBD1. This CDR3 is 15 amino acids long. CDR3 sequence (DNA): TGTGCCAGCAGTAACCAGGGGGCGTCAAACTATGACTACACCTTC. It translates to CASSNQGASNYDYTF.

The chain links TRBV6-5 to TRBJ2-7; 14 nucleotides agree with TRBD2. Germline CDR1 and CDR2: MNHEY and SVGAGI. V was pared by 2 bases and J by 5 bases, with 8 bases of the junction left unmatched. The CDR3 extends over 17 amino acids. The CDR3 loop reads CASSYIGTSGSTNEQYF. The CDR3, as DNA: TGTGCCAGCAGTTACATTGGGACTAGCGGGAGTACAAACGAGCAGTACTTC.

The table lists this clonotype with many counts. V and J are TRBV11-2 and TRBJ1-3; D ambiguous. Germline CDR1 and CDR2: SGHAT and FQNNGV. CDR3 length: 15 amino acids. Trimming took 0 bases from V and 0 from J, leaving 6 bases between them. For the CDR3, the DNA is TGTGCCAGCAGCTTAGATCCGATCTCTGGAAACACCATATATTTT. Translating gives CASSLDPISGNTIYF.

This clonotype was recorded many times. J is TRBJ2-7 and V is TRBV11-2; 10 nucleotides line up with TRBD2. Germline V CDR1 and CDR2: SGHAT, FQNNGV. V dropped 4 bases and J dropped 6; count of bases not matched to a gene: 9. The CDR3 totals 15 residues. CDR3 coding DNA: TGTGCCAGCAGCTCTAAACCGGGACTAGCGCCCGAGCAGTACTTC. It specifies CASSSKPGLAPEQYF.

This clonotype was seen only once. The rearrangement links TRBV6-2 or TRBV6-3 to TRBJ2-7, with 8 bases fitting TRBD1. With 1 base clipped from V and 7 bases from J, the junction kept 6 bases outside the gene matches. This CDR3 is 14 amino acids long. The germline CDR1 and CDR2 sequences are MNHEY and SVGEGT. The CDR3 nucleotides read TGTGCCAGCAGTTACTTTCAGGGGGCGCGTGAGCAGTACTTC. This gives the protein CASSYFQGAREQYF.

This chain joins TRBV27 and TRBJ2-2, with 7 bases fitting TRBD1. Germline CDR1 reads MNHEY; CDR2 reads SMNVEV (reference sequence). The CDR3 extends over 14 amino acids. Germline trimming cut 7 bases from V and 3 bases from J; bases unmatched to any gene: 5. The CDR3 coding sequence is TGTGCCAGCAAGTTGACAGGGTACACCGGGGAGCTGTTTTTT. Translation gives CASKLTGYTGELFF.

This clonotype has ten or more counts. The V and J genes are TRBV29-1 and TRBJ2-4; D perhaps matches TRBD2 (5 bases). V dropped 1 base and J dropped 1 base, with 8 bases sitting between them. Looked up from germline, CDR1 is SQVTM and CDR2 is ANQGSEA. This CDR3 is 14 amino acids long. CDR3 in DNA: TGCAGCGTTGAAGGGGAGTTCGCCAAAAACATTCAGTACTTC. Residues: CSVEGEFAKNIQYF.

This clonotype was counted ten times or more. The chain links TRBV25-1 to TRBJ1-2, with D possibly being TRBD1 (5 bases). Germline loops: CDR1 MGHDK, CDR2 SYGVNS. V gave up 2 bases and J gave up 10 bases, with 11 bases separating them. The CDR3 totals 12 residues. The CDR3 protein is CASSENRRDYTF. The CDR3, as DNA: TGTGCCAGCAGTGAAAACAGGCGCGACTACACCTTC.

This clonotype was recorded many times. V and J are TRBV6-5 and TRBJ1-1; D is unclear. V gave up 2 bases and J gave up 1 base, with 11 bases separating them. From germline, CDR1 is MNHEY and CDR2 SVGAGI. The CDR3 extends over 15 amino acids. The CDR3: CASSYVGGKNTEAFF. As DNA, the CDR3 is TGTGCCAGCAGTTACGTGGGAGGGAAGAACACTGAAGCTTTCTTT.

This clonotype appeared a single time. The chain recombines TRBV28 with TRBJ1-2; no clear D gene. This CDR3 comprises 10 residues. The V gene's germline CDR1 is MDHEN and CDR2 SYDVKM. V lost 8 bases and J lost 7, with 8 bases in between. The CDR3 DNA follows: TGTGCCAGCCGTATGGGTGGCTACACCTTC. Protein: CASRMGGYTF.

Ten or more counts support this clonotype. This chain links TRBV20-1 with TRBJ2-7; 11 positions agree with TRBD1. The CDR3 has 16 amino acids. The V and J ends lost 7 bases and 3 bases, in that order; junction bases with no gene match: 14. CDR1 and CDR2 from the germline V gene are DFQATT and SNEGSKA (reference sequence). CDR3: CSVQPRGQGAFYEQYF. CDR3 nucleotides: TGCAGTGTTCAGCCCAGAGGACAGGGGGCTTTCTACGAGCAGTACTTC.

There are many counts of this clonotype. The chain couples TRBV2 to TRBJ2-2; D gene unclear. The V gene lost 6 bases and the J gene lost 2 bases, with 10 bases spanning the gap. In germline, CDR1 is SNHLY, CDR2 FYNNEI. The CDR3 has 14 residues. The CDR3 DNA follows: TGTGCCAGCAGGAGAGTGGATAACACCGGGGAGCTGTTTTTT. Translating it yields CASRRVDNTGELFF.

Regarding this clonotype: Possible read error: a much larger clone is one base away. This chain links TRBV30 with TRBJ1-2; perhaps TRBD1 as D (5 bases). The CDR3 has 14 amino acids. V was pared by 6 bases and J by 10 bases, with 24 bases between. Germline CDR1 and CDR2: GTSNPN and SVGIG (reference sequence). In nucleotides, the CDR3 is TGTGCCTGCAATGCAGGACCTCGAGGGGATGACTACACCTTC. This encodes CACNAGPRGDDYTF.

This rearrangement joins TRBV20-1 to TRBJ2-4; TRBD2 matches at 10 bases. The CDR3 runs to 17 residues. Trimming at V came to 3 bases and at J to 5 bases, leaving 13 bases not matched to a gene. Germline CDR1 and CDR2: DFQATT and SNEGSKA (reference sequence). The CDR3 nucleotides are TGCAGTGCTAGGCCACCTACAGCGGGAGGGGGGCAAAACATTCAGTACTTC. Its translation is CSARPPTAGGGQNIQYF.